This T cell receptor (beta chain) derives from a study of T cell repertoires in cytomegalovirus infection. Study outcomes and limitations: The response measured ex vivo was dominated by TCR beta clonotypes (HLA-C-restricted and CMV-specific).

V was shortened by 3 bases and J by 11 bases, with 14 bases between the two germline ends. The CDR3 sequence is 13 residues long. Germline V gene data show CDR1 as MGHRA and CDR2 as YSYEKL. This clonotype occurred a few times. Its antigen remains unknown. TCRdb analysed the reads with MiXCR anew, one entry per CDR3 protein. This sample has hundreds of thousands of distinct CDR3 sequences; 35% to 45% occur once, and the top ten carry under 3.5%. The sequence was collected from a human donor in good health (CMV status not recorded). Some clones in this sample may be carry-over from other donors' samples. Sequenced material: PBMCs. The chain links TRBV4-1 to TRBJ1-5; D is ambiguous. Written as DNA, the CDR3 is TGCGCCAGCAGCCAGCCCGGTGGATCGGCCCAGCATTTT. The encoded protein is CASSQPGGSAQHF.